These 21 T cell receptor beta chains were all obtained from the same sample, sequenced in a study of graft-versus-host responses after intestinal transplantation. TCRdb keeps only in-frame clones here, not all; method: immunoSEQ multiplex PCR. The table lists about 66,000 clones, around 90% of them singletons. Their antigens are not known. The input for sequencing was unstimulated CD8+ T cells sorted from spleen or lymph node cells, taken before intestinal transplant. The receptors stem from a human donor who received an intestinal transplant.

This clone was seen once. The chain employs TRBV7-4 and TRBJ2-2, with 8 bases identical to TRBD2. The CDR3 runs to 19 residues. With 2 bases clipped from V and 0 bases from J, the junction kept 11 bases outside the gene matches. CDR1 is SGHVT and CDR2 is SQSDAQ in the germline V gene. The CDR3 reads CASSLPPLAGPTNTGELFF. The CDR3 coding sequence is TGTGCCAGCAGCTTACCGCCCTTAGCGGGGCCTACGAACACCGGGGAGCTGTTTTTT.

This chain connects TRBV9 to TRBJ2-3, with a tentative D call TRBD1 (6 bases). CDR1 and CDR2 (germline): SGDLS, YYNGEE. V was pared by 0 bases and J by 4 bases, with 18 bases between. This CDR3 is built from 17 residues. The CDR3: CASSVEGRLAGADTQYF. Here the CDR3 DNA reads TGTGCCAGCAGCGTAGAGGGAAGGCTAGCAGGGGCAGATACGCAGTATTTT.

The genes are TRBV2 and TRBJ2-3; 10 bases are shared with TRBD1. V dropped 7 bases and J dropped 11; count of bases not matched to a gene: 18. This CDR3 comprises 16 residues. The germline gives CDR1 SNHLY, CDR2 FYNNEI. The CDR3 protein is CASITGQGPSAIVQYF. Here the CDR3 DNA reads TGTGCCAGCATTACGGGACAGGGGCCCTCGGCGATTGTGCAGTATTTT.

The chain uses TRBV2 and TRBJ2-1; D possibly corresponds to TRBD2 (5 bases). Deletions cut 8 bases from V and 8 bases from J, with 13 bases between. CDR1 and CDR2 (germline): SNHLY, FYNNEI. This CDR3 region has 12 residues. CDR3 DNA: TGTGCCAGCCTTACTAGTGGCGATGAGCAGTTCTTC. This translates into CASLTSGDEQFF. Full variable domain (missing parts from reference TRBV2 and TRBJ2-1): EPEVTQTPSHQVTQMGQEVILRCVPISNHLYFYWYRQILGQKVEFLVSFYNNEISEKSEIFDDQFSVERPDGSNFTLKIRSTKLEDSAMYFCASLTSGDEQFFGPGTRLTVL.

This clone was seen just once. The chain uses TRBV7-8 and TRBJ1-6; D is unclear. CDR3 length equals 14 residues. V was clipped by 10 bases and J by 5 bases, with 15 bases between them. Germline V lookup: CDR1 SGHVS, CDR2 FQNEAQ. The CDR3 spells CATPTGSHNSPLHF. In nucleotides, the CDR3 is TGTGCCACCCCTACCGGGTCCCATAATTCACCCCTCCACTTT. Using reference TRBV7-8 and TRBJ1-6 for the parts outside the CDR3, the full variable domain is GAGVSQSPRYKVAKRGQDVALRCDPISGHVSLFWYQQALGQGPEFLTYFQNEAQLDKSGLPSDRFFAERPEGSVSTLKIQRTQQEDSAVYLCATPTGSHNSPLHFGNGTRLTVT.

The DNA for the CDR3 is TGTGCCATCAGTGAGAAGGAGCCAAATTCACCCCTCCACTTT. It is translated as CAISEKEPNSPLHF. The chain has TRBV10-3 and TRBJ1-6; D not resolved. The CDR3 is 14 amino acids. V lost 2 bases, J lost 7 bases, and 9 bases lay in between. Germline V gene lookup returns CDR1 ENHRY and CDR2 SYGVKD.

The chain combines TRBV6-5 with TRBJ1-1; D unresolved. The ends were cut back, 2 bases at V and 6 bases at J, with 7 bases in the middle. Germline CDR1 reads MNHEY; CDR2 reads SVGAGI. The CDR3 is 12 amino acids. The chain's CDR3 is CASSYPQSEAFF. DNA for the CDR3: TGTGCCAGCAGTTACCCACAATCTGAAGCTTTCTTT.

The J gene is TRBJ2-7, the V gene TRBV27, with a possible D match to TRBD2 (7 bases). CDR1 is MNHEY, CDR2 SMNVEV, per germline (reference sequence). The CDR3 spans 15 residues. Trimming shortened V by 3 bases and J by 2 bases, and 14 bases separated the two germline ends. The CDR3: CASSLRGPGTYEQYF. CDR3 bases: TGTGCCAGCAGTTTGCGGGGGCCGGGAACCTACGAGCAGTACTTC.

The chain links TRBV28 to TRBJ1-1; D unresolved. The CDR3 runs 16 residues. V lost 3 bases and J 5 bases, leaving 19 bases between the germline ends. Looked up from germline, CDR1 is MDHEN and CDR2 is SYDVKM. CDR3 in amino acids: CASSFESGGYGTEAFF. CDR3 nucleotides: TGTGCCAGCAGTTTCGAGTCGGGTGGCTACGGGACTGAAGCTTTCTTT.

The gene calls are TRBV4-1 and TRBJ1-1; TRBD1 agrees at 7 bases. CDR1 MGHRA and CDR2 YSYEKL come from the germline V gene. CDR3 length: 16 residues. The junction had 5 bases not matched to a gene; V was cut back by 0 bases and J by 1 base. The chain's CDR3 is CASSQEGGTANTEAFF. For the CDR3, the DNA is TGCGCCAGCAGCCAAGAAGGGGGGACAGCGAACACTGAAGCTTTCTTT.

The rearrangement joins TRBV6-5 to TRBJ2-7, with D perhaps matching TRBD1 (6 bases). V lost 2 bases and J 6 bases, leaving 11 bases between the germline ends. The CDR3 is 13 residues long. CDR1 MNHEY and CDR2 SVGAGI come from the germline V gene. Written as DNA, the CDR3 is TGTGCCAGCAGTTACGGGGGCCCGGGCGAGCAGTACTTC. This encodes CASSYGGPGEQYF.

The sample holds one count of this clone. The chain couples TRBV7-9 to TRBJ1-2; 8 bases fit TRBD1. The V gene end was trimmed by 1 base and the J gene end by 3 bases; junction bases not matched to a gene: 4. This CDR3 is 15 amino acids long. From germline, CDR1 is SEHNR and CDR2 FQNEAQ (reference sequence). CDR3 nucleotides: TGTGCCAGCAGCTTAGGCGCAGGGGGCGACTATGGCTACACCTTC. It is translated as CASSLGAGGDYGYTF.

The chain couples TRBV9 to TRBJ1-1; D remains unclear. Between the trimmed V and J ends, which lost 4 bases and 9 bases, there was a span of 13 bases. CDR3 length: 12 amino acids. Germline values: CDR1 SGDLS, CDR2 YYNGEE. Written as DNA, the CDR3 is TGTGCCAGCAGCCCTCGTTACACGAAAGCTTTCTTT. Its translation: CASSPRYTKAFF.

The V gene is TRBV12-5, the J gene TRBJ2-7, with 9 positions matching TRBD1. This CDR3 region has 15 residues. The V gene's germline CDR1 is LGHNT and CDR2 FRNRAP. With V trimmed by 7 bases and J by 7 bases, 14 bases remained unmatched. The CDR3 DNA reads TGTGCTAGTGTTCAAACCGGGACAGGGACAGGGGAGCAGTACTTC. It translates to CASVQTGTGTGEQYF.

The chain is built from TRBV19 and TRBJ1-1, with 7 bases identical to TRBD1. CDR3 size: 13 residues. J gave up 0 bases and V 10 bases, and 5 bases lay outside the gene matches. Germline V gene sequence: CDR1 LNHDA, CDR2 SQIVND (reference sequence). Here the CDR3 DNA reads TGTGCCACCGGAACAGGGGTGAACACTGAAGCTTTCTTT. Translation gives CATGTGVNTEAFF. The complete variable domain, with remaining parts taken from reference TRBV19 and TRBJ1-1, reads DGGITQSPKYLFRKEGQNVTLSCEQNLNHDAMYWYRQDPGQGLRLIYYSQIVNDFQKGDIAEGYSVSREKKESFPLTVTSAQKNPTAFYLCATGTGVNTEAFFGQGTRLTVV.

V is TRBV7-8 and J is TRBJ2-5, with 10 bases identical to TRBD2. Germline V gives CDR1 SGHVS, CDR2 FQNEAQ. J was trimmed by 2 bases and V by 4 bases; bases with no gene match: 7. This CDR3 region has 16 residues. The CDR3 bases are TGTGCCAGCAGCTCGGCCCTAGCGGGGGCTCAAGAGACCCAGTACTTC. Residues: CASSSALAGAQETQYF.

This chain joins TRBV11-2 and TRBJ2-5, with 9 bases that match TRBD1. The ends lost 5 bases at V and 5 bases at J; junction bases unmatched: 12. Looked up from germline, CDR1 is SGHAT and CDR2 is FQNNGV. CDR3 size: 16 residues. The CDR3 nucleotides read TGTGCCAGCAGCCGTACAGGGGGCTACCCGGGGGAGACCCAGTACTTC. Translated, it gives CASSRTGGYPGETQYF.

This clone was counted once. The V and J genes are TRBV5-6 and TRBJ1-5; 11 bases align to TRBD1. Germline CDR1 reads SGHDT; CDR2 reads YYEEEE. This CDR3 has 15 amino acids. The V segment lost 4 bases and the J segment 7 bases; nucleotides outside the gene matches: 7. The CDR3 protein is CASSAGQGAGQPQHF. For the CDR3, the DNA is TGTGCCAGCAGCGCTGGACAGGGGGCGGGACAGCCCCAGCATTTT.

The chain combines TRBV11-2 with TRBJ2-1; TRBD2 aligns across 8 bases. Germline trimming cut 1 base from V and 8 bases from J; bases unmatched to any gene: 1. The germline V gene has CDR1 SGHAT and CDR2 FQNNGV. The CDR3 consists of 13 residues. DNA for the CDR3: TGTGCCAGCAGCTTAGCGGGGGGGTATGAGCAGTTCTTC. It is translated as CASSLAGGYEQFF.

V usage is TRBV13 and J usage is TRBJ2-5, with 8 bases matching TRBD1. This CDR3 has 14 amino acids. V gave up 5 bases and J gave up 5 bases; unmatched junction bases: 7. Germline values: CDR1 PRHDT, CDR2 FYEKMQ (reference sequence). The CDR3 reads CASSIGTGGETQYF. The CDR3 DNA is TGTGCCAGCAGCATTGGTACAGGGGGGGAGACCCAGTACTTC.

The chain is built from TRBV9 and TRBJ1-6; 7 bases agree with TRBD1. In germline, CDR1 is SGDLS, CDR2 YYNGEE. The CDR3 contains 12 residues. After removal of 3 bases from V and 13 bases from J, the junction contained 4 bases not matched to a gene. The CDR3 protein is CASSAGGFPLHF. The CDR3 DNA reads TGTGCCAGCAGCGCAGGGGGTTTTCCCCTCCACTTT.